This T cell receptor beta chain appears in the sequencing data of a study of OX40 agonist ivuxolimab in advanced cancers. With 7 bases removed from V and 4 bases from J, the gap between germline ends came to 11 bases. CDR1 MDHEN and CDR2 SYDVKM come from the germline V gene. CDR3 length: 13 residues. Measured with immunoSEQ multiplex PCR; TCRdb has only the in-frame clones, and not every one. The table includes 50,000 to 65,000 clones, about 87% detected once. The source of this sequence is an adult with an advanced solid tumor such as melanoma, head and neck, liver or kidney cancer. Sequenced material: CD4+ or CD8+ T cells sorted from blood, taken in a trial of the OX40 agonist ivuxolimab. The chain recombines TRBV28 with TRBJ1-5, with a tentative D call TRBD1 (5 bases). DNA for the CDR3: TGTGCCAGCAAGCAGGGAGCTAATCAGCCCCAGCATTTT. Translating it yields CASKQGANQPQHF.